This T cell receptor (beta chain) is drawn from a study of blood T cell repertoires in COVID-19. Across the study: The study drew acute and convalescent COVID-19 samples from the United States, Italy and Spain. Sources were T cells, B-cell-depleted T cells, or PBMCs; the material itself was cDNA or gDNA.

As originally analysed: Reference gene primer amplification gave estimated nucleated cell counts. This table comes from immunoSEQ multiplex PCR, and its TCRdb copy is limited to in-frame clones, with some not included. V and J calls and clone size are copied from that table; D and trimming were computed from the DNA. The sample records around 120,000 clones, roughly 85% being singletons. The CDR3 extends over 14 amino acids. Germline assignment: CDR1 SEHNR and CDR2 FQNEAQ (reference sequence). V shed 3 bases, J shed 6 bases, and the junction held 7 bases outside the gene matches. The rearrangement uses TRBV7-9 and TRBJ1-1, with 7 bases matching TRBD1. This sequence originates from a human donor in a cohort sampled during active COVID-19. Sequencing was performed on peripheral blood. DNA for the CDR3: TGTGCCAGCAGCTTTTCCGACAGGGACCCTGAAGCTTTCTTT. This translates into CASSFSDRDPEAFF.